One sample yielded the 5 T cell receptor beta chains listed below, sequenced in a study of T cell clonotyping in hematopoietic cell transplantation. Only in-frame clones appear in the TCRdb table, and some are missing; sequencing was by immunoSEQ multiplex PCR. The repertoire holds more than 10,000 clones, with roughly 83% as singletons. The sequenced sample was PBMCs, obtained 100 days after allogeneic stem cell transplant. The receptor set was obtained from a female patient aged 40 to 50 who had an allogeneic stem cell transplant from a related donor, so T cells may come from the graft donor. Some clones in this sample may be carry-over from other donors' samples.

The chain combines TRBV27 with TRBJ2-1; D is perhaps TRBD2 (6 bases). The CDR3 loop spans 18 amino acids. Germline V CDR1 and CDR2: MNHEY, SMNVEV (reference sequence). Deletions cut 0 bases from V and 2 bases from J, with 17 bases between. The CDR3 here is CASSLSRGLSAPYNEQFF. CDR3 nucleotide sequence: TGTGCCAGCAGTTTATCTCGGGGACTCTCTGCCCCCTACAATGAGCAGTTCTTC.

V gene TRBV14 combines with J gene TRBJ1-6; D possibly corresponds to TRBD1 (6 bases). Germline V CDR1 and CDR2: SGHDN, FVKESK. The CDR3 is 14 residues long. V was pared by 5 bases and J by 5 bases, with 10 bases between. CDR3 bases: TGTGCCAGCAGCATATACAGGGATAATTCACCCCTCCACTTT. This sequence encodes CASSIYRDNSPLHF. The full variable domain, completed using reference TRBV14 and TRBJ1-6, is EAGVTQFPSHSVIEKGQTVTLRCDPISGHDNLYWYRRVMGKEIKFLLHFVKESKQDESGMPNNRFLAERTGGTYSTLKVQPAELEDSGVYFCASSIYRDNSPLHFGNGTRLTVT.

In nucleotides, the CDR3 is TGTGCCAGCAGCGGCGACCTCCGGGACAGGCGGACTGAAGCTTTCTTT. Amino acids: CASSGDLRDRRTEAFF. This chain links TRBV5-6 with TRBJ1-1; TRBD1 aligns across 8 bases. V shed 4 bases and J 5 bases; nucleotides not matched to a gene: 13. The length of the CDR3 is 16 residues. The germline V gene has CDR1 SGHDT and CDR2 YYEEEE. Together with reference TRBV5-6 and TRBJ1-1, the CDR3 gives the full variable domain: DAGVTQSPTHLIKTRGQQVTLRCSPKSGHDTVSWYQQALGQGPQFIFQYYEEEERQRGNFPDRFSGHQFPNYSSELNVNALLLGDSALYLCASSGDLRDRRTEAFFGQGTRLTVV.

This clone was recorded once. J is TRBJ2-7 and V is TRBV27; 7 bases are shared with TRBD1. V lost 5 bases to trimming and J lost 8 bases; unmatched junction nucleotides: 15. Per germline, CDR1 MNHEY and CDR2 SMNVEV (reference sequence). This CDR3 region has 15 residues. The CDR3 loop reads CASSPPRQGSPKQYF. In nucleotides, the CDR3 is TGTGCCAGCAGTCCCCCCCGACAGGGTTCCCCAAAGCAGTACTTC.

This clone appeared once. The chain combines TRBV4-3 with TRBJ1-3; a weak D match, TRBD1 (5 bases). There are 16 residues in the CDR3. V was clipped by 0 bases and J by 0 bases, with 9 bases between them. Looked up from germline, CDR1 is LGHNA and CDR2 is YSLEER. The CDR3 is CASSQEWDSSGNTIYF. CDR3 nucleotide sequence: TGCGCCAGCAGCCAAGAATGGGACTCCTCTGGAAACACCATATATTTT.